Below, one T cell receptor (beta chain) is given with its context. Antigen: not known. These data come from a study of T cell repertoires in cytomegalovirus infection. TCRdb reanalysed the reads using MiXCR and keeps one entry per CDR3 protein. The sample carries fewer than 850,000 distinct CDR3 sequences, around 29% recorded once. Points from the study as a whole: Predominance within the ex vivo response was attributable to HLA-C-restricted CMV-specific TCR beta clonotypes. Adding up the frequency of public TCR beta families identified people who carried CMV plus the relevant HLA.

This material consisted of cultured CD8+ T cells from PBMCs, taken from culture after CMV antigen stimulation. This receptor was identified in a human donor in good health (CMV status not recorded). Some clones in this sample may be carry-over from other donors' samples.

DNA of the CDR3: TGTGCCAGCAGTGAAAACAGGGTCTATGGCTACACCTTC. It codes for CASSENRVYGYTF. The chain employs TRBV6-2 or TRBV6-3 and TRBJ1-2; possible D gene TRBD1, 6 bases. The CDR3 is 13 amino acids. Germline CDR1 MNHEY, CDR2 SVGEGT. Trimming pared 5 bases from V and 4 bases from J, leaving 11 bases between.